This is a list of T cell receptor beta chains from one sample in a study. One entry per CDR3 protein results from TCRdb running MiXCR on the RT-PCR reads. The sample yields about 700,000 distinct CDR3 sequences, around 14% seen once. Sequencing input: memory CD4+ T cells from blood. These receptors all come from a female donor in good health, serving as a healthy control. The CDR3 runs from the conserved cysteine through the conserved F or W. D genes are given only for firm matches. Only some rows state a clone size, as once, few, many or a class for expanded clones.

TRBJ1-1,.,.,TRBV10-3,TGTGCCACTCAAGGACAGAGCCCCATGAACACTGAAGCTTTCTTT,CATQGQSPMNTEAFF
TRBJ1-6,TRBD1,.,TRBV12-3/TRBV12-4,TGTGCCAGCAGTCTCCACAGGGGGTCGGATTCACCCCTCCACTTT,CASSLHRGSDSPLHF
TRBJ2-1,.,.,TRBV7-8,TGTGCCAGCAGCCTAGGGGCATTTGCCTACAATGAGCAGTTCTTC,CASSLGAFAYNEQFF
TRBJ2-7,TRBD2,.,TRBV4-2,TGTGCCAGCAGCCCACTGACTAGCGGGAGCGACGAGCAGTACTTC,CASSPLTSGSDEQYF
TRBJ2-6,.,.,TRBV20-1,TGCAGTGCTAGACTCTCTGGGGCCAACGTCCTGACTTTC,CSARLSGANVLTF
TRBJ2-5,.,many,TRBV7-2,TGTGCCAGCAGCCCCGGACACCGAGAGACCCAGTACTTC,CASSPGHRETQYF
TRBJ2-7,.,.,TRBV11-2,TGTGCCAGCAGCTTAAGGACTACCGTATACGAGCAGTACTTC,CASSLRTTVYEQYF
TRBJ1-5,TRBD1,few,TRBV20-1,TGCAGTGCTCAGGGACAGTCTAATCAGCCCCAGCATTTT,CSAQGQSNQPQHF
TRBJ2-3,TRBD2,.,TRBV7-9,TGTGCCAGCAGCTTAGCGCCTTATAGGACTAGCGGTTTTCCAGATACGCAGTATTTT,CASSLAPYRTSGFPDTQYF
TRBJ1-2,TRBD1,few,TRBV6-5,TGTGCCAGCAGCGGGACAGTACCTGCCAATGGCTACACCTTC,CASSGTVPANGYTF
TRBJ2-7,TRBD2,many,TRBV20-1,TGCAGTGCTAGAGATAGCGGGAGCGCGTCCTACGAGCAGTACTTC,CSARDSGSASYEQYF
TRBJ2-7,TRBD1,many,TRBV6-5,TGTGCCAGCAGCCTTTTCGGGACAGCCTACGAGCAGTACTTC,CASSLFGTAYEQYF
TRBJ2-7,.,few,TRBV3-1,TGTGCCAGCAGCCGAATCAGGGGATTCTACGAGCAGTACTTC,CASSRIRGFYEQYF
TRBJ2-7,.,few,TRBV30,TGTGCCTGGAGTCGTGGGGGCTACGAGCAGTACTTC,CAWSRGGYEQYF
TRBJ1-3,.,few,TRBV6-5,TGTGCCAGCAGACAGGATAGCTCTGGAAACACCATATATTTT,CASRQDSSGNTIYF
TRBJ1-2,.,.,TRBV11-2,TGTGCCAGCAGCTCCCTCTACACACGAAAAACTAACTATGGCTACACCTTC,CASSSLYTRKTNYGYTF
TRBJ1-1,TRBD1,few,TRBV30,TGTGCCTGGAGTCGGACAGGGGAAGCTTTCTTT,CAWSRTGEAFF
TRBJ2-2,.,.,TRBV5-6,TGTGCCAGCAGCTCCCTAGGTGGCGTAGTAGACACCGGGGAGCTGTTTTTT,CASSSLGGVVDTGELFF
TRBJ1-4,.,.,TRBV7-9,TGTGCCAGCAGCGAACAACAGGAAAAACTGTTTTTT,CASSEQQEKLFF
TRBJ2-7,TRBD1,.,TRBV9,TGTGCCAGCAGCCCCCGGACAGGGGGCCTCTACGAGCAGTACTTC,CASSPRTGGLYEQYF
TRBJ2-7,.,.,TRBV21-1,TGTGCCAGCAGCAAAGTCGGGCTAGCGGGAGGGCCTTCACCCTACGAGCAGTACTTC,CASSKVGLAGGPSPYEQYF
TRBJ2-7,.,.,TRBV7-8,TGTGCCAGCAGCCCCATCGGACGGTCCTACGAGCAGTACTTC,CASSPIGRSYEQYF
TRBJ2-2,.,many,TRBV10-2,TGCGCCAGCAGTAACCTAGCAGCGAACACCGGGGAGCTGTTTTTT,CASSNLAANTGELFF
TRBJ1-3,.,few,TRBV10-3,TGTGCCACAAACCCCGACAGGCGCTCTGGAAACACCATATATTTT,CATNPDRRSGNTIYF
TRBJ1-5,TRBD1,few,TRBV20-1,TGCAGTGCCCGAAGGGGACAGGGCAATCAGCCCCAGCATTTT,CSARRGQGNQPQHF
TRBJ1-4,.,.,TRBV5-1,TGCGCCAGCAGCTCCTTCCCGACAGCCTATAATGAAAAACTGTTTTTT,CASSSFPTAYNEKLFF
TRBJ2-2,.,few,TRBV7-2,TGTGCCAGCAGCCCCTTGGGCAACACCGGGGAGCTGTTTTTT,CASSPLGNTGELFF
TRBJ2-5,.,many,TRBV7-2,TGTGCCAGCAGCCCGATAGGGGTGTCGTACTTC,CASSPIGVSYF
TRBJ1-3,.,many,TRBV7-8,TGTGCCAGCAGCTTGGGGCCACCCCGCTCGGGAAACACCATATATTTT,CASSLGPPRSGNTIYF
TRBJ2-5,.,few,TRBV11-2,TGTGCCAGCAGCTTCGCCGGAGCCGGAGAGACCCAGTACTTC,CASSFAGAGETQYF
TRBJ2-5,.,few,TRBV5-8,TGTGCCAGCAGCTTCGCAGGGAGAGAGGAGACCCAGTACTTC,CASSFAGREETQYF
TRBJ2-7,TRBD1,.,TRBV18,TGTGCCAGCTCACCACAAGGGACAGACCTATACGAGCAGTACTTC,CASSPQGTDLYEQYF
TRBJ2-1,TRBD1,few,TRBV7-9,TGTGCCAGCACCGTGGCATCTGGGACAGGGGCCCCTAGGGGGCAGTTCTTC,CASTVASGTGAPRGQFF
TRBJ1-1,.,many,TRBV5-6,TGTGCCAGCAGCTCGGGACAAACTGAAGCTTTCTTT,CASSSGQTEAFF
TRBJ2-3,.,.,TRBV27,TGTGCCAGCAGTTTCGCAGGGCTAGGGAGCACAGATACGCAGTATTTT,CASSFAGLGSTDTQYF
TRBJ2-5,TRBD1,few,TRBV7-9,TGTGCCAGCAGCCCACGGGACAGACAAGAGACCCAGTACTTC,CASSPRDRQETQYF
TRBJ2-2,TRBD2,.,TRBV5-4,TGTGCCAGCAGCTCCCTAGCGGAGAACACCGGGGAGCTGTTTTTT,CASSSLAENTGELFF
TRBJ2-7,.,many,TRBV7-9,TGTGCCAGCAGTACCTTCTCCTACGAGCAGTACTTC,CASSTFSYEQYF
TRBJ2-4,.,once,TRBV28,TGTGCCAGCAGTCCCCACGGGGGTGGCAAAAACATTCAGTACTTC,CASSPHGGGKNIQYF
TRBJ2-2,.,.,TRBV2,TGTGCCAGCAGGGAGCTCTTACTCGCCGGGGAGCTGTTTTTT,CASRELLLAGELFF
TRBJ1-3,.,many,TRBV20-1,TGCAGTGCTAGTTTCTTCAATCGGGACACCATATATTTT,CSASFFNRDTIYF
TRBJ1-1,.,few,TRBV6-5,TGTGCCAGCAGTAAAAACTCGAACACTGAAGCTTTCTTT,CASSKNSNTEAFF
TRBJ2-4,.,few,TRBV6-2/TRBV6-3,TGTGCCAGCAGTACAGAGCAACTAGCCAAAAACATTCAGTACTTC,CASSTEQLAKNIQYF
TRBJ1-4,.,once,TRBV9,TGTGCCAGCAGCGCGGGACAAACTAATGAAAAACTGTTTTTT,CASSAGQTNEKLFF
TRBJ1-2,.,.,TRBV28,TGTGCCAGCAGGACCAACCTGGCCAGGGCCCCCTATGGCTACACCTTC,CASRTNLARAPYGYTF